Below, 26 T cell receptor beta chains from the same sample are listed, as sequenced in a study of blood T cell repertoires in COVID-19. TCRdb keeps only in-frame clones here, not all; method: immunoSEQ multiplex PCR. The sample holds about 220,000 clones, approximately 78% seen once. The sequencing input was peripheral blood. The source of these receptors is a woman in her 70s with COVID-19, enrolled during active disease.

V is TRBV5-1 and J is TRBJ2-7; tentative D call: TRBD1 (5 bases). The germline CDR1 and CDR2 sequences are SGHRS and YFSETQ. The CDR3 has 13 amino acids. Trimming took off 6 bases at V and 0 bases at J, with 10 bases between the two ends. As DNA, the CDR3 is TGCGCCAGCACCATCCAGGGCTCCTACGAGCAGTACTTC. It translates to CASTIQGSYEQYF.

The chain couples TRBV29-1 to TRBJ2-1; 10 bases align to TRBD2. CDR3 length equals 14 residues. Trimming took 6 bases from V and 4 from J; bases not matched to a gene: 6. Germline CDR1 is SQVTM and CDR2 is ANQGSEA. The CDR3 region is CSVSGTSAYNEQFF. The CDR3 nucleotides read TGCAGCGTGTCCGGGACTAGCGCGTACAATGAGCAGTTCTTC.

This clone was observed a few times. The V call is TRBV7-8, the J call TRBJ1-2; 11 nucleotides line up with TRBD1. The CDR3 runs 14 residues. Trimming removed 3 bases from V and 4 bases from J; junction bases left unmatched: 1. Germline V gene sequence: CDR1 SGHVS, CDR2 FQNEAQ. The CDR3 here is CASSLDRGPYGYTF. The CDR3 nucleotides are TGTGCCAGCAGCTTGGACAGGGGGCCCTATGGCTACACCTTC.

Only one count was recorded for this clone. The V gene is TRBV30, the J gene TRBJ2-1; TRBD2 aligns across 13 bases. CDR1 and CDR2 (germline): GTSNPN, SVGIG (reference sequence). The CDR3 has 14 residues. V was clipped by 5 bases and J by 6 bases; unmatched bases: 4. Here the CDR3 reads CAWEGLAGLNEQFF. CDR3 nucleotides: TGTGCCTGGGAGGGACTAGCGGGACTCAATGAGCAGTTCTTC. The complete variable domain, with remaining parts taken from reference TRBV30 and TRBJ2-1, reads SQTIHQWPATLVQPVGSPLSLECTVEGTSNPNLYWYRQAAGRGLQLLFYSVGIGQISSEVPQNLSASRPQDRQFILSSKKLLLSDSGFYLCAWEGLAGLNEQFFGPGTRLTVL.

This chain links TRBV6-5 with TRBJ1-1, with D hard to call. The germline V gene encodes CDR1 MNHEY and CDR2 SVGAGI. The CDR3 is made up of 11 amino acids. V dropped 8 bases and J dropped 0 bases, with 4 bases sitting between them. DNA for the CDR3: TGTGCCAGCCCCATGAACACTGAAGCTTTCTTT. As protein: CASPMNTEAFF.

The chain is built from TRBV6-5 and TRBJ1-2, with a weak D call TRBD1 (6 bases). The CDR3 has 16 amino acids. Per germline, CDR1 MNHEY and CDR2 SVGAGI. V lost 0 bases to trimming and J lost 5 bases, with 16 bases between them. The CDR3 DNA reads TGTGCCAGCAGTTACTCGGGCCGGGGGGGGCAATATGGCTACACCTTC. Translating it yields CASSYSGRGGQYGYTF.

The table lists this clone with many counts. The CDR3 sequence is CASSYSPSGRSEDTQYF. The CDR3 DNA reads as TGTGCCAGCAGTTACTCTCCTAGCGGGAGGAGTGAAGATACGCAGTATTTT. The genes are TRBV6-2 or TRBV6-3 and TRBJ2-3, with 11 bases aligning to TRBD2. Germline assignment: CDR1 MNHEY and CDR2 SVGEGT. The CDR3 sequence is 17 residues long. J was trimmed by 5 bases and V by 0 bases; bases with no gene match: 7.

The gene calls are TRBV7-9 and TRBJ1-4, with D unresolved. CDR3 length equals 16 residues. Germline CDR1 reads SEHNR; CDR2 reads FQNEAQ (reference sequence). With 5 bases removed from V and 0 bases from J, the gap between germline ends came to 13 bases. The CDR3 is CASSPGFSATNEKLFF. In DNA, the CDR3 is TGTGCCAGCAGCCCGGGATTTTCGGCAACTAATGAAAAACTGTTTTTT.

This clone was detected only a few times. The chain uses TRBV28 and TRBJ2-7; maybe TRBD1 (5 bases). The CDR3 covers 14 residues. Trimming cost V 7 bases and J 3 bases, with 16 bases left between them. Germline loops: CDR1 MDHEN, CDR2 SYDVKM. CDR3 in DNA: TGTGCCAGCACGCGGACAACCCGCCTCTACGAGCAGTACTTC. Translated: CASTRTTRLYEQYF.

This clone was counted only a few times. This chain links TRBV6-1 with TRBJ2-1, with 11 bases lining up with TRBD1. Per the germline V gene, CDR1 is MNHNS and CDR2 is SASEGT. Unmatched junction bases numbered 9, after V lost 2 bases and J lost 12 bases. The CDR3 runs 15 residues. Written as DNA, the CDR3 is TGTGCCAGCAGTGAAAAACGGACAGGGGGCCTGGTGCAGTTCTTC. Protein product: CASSEKRTGGLVQFF.

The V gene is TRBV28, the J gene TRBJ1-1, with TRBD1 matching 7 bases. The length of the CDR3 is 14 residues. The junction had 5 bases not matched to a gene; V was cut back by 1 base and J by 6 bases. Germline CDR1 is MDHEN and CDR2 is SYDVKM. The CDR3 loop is CASSLSQGSAEAFF. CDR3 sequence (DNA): TGTGCCAGCAGTTTATCACAGGGGAGCGCTGAAGCTTTCTTT.

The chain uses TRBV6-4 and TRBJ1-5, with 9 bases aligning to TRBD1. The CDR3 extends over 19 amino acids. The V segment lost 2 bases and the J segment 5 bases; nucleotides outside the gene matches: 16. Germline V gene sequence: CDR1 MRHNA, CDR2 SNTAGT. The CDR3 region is CASSDRGTGNPAGDQPQHF. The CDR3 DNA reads TGTGCCAGCAGTGACCGCGGGACAGGGAATCCGGCTGGGGATCAGCCCCAGCATTTT.

The CDR3 sequence is CASSQVSSGANYEQYF. CDR3 DNA: TGTGCCAGCAGCCAAGTGTCTAGCGGGGCGAACTACGAGCAGTACTTC. The V call is TRBV4-2, the J call TRBJ2-7, with TRBD2 matching over 9 bases. The CDR3 runs 16 residues. V was pared by 1 base and J by 3 bases, with 7 bases of the junction left unmatched. Germline assignment: CDR1 LGHNA and CDR2 YNFKEQ.

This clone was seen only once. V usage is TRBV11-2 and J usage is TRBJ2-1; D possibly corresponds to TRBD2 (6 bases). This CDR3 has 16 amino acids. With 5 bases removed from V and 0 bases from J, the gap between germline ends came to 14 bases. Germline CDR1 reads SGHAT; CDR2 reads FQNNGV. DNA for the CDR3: TGTGCCAGCAGCGCACGACTAGAACCCTCCTACAATGAGCAGTTCTTC. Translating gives CASSARLEPSYNEQFF.

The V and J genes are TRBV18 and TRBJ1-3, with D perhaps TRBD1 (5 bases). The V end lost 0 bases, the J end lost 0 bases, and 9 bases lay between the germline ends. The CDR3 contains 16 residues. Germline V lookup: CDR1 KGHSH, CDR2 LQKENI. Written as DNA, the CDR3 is TGTGCCAGCTCACCACCAGGGGTGGGCTCTGGAAACACCATATATTTT. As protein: CASSPPGVGSGNTIYF.

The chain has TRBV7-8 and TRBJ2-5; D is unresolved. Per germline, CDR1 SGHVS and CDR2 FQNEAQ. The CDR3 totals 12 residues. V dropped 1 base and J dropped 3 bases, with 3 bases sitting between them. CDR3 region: CASSLVKETQYF. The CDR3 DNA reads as TGTGCCAGCAGCTTAGTCAAAGAGACCCAGTACTTC.

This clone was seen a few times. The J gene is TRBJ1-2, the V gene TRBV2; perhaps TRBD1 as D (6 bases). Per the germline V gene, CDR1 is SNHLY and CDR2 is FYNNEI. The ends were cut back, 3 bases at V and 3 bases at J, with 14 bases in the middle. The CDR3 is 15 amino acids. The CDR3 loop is CASSEGRGRHYGYTF. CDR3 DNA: TGTGCCAGCAGTGAGGGCAGGGGTCGGCACTATGGCTACACCTTC.

CDR3 nucleotides: TGCAGCGTTGCAAATCCCCAGGGCCGCTACGAGCAGTACTTC. This gives the protein CSVANPQGRYEQYF. The rearrangement links TRBV29-1 to TRBJ2-7; D is perhaps TRBD1 (5 bases). Germline V gene lookup returns CDR1 SQVTM and CDR2 ANQGSEA. V was shortened by 4 bases and J by 3 bases, with 16 bases between the two germline ends. The CDR3 extends over 14 amino acids.

The DNA for the CDR3 is TGTGCCAGCAGTTACCTCCCGACTAGCGGTCCAGTCTACGAGCAGTACTTC. Translated: CASSYLPTSGPVYEQYF. The chain links TRBV6-2 or TRBV6-3 to TRBJ2-7, with 9 bases that match TRBD2. The germline V gene has CDR1 MNHEY and CDR2 SVGEGT. V lost 2 bases to trimming and J lost 3 bases; unmatched junction nucleotides: 11. This CDR3 spans 17 amino acids.

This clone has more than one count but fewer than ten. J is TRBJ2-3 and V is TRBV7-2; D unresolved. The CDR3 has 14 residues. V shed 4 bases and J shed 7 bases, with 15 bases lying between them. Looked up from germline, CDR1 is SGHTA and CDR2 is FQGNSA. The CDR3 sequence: CASSSPRLANTQYF. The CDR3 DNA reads TGTGCCAGCAGCTCCCCCCGACTTGCGAATACGCAGTATTTT.

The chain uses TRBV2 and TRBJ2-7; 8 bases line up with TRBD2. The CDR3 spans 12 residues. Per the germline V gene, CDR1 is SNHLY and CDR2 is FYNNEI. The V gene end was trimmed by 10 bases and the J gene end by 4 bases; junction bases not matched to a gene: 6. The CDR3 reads CATGLVLYEQYF. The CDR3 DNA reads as TGTGCCACGGGACTAGTTCTTTACGAGCAGTACTTC. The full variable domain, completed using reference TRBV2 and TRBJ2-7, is EPEVTQTPSHQVTQMGQEVILRCVPISNHLYFYWYRQILGQKVEFLVSFYNNEISEKSEIFDDQFSVERPDGSNFTLKIRSTKLEDSAMYFCATGLVLYEQYFGPGTRLTVT.

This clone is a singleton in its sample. The DNA for the CDR3 is TGTGCCAGCAGCTTGGGACAGGGTTTGTCCGGGGAGCTGTTTTTT. Translating it yields CASSLGQGLSGELFF. The J gene is TRBJ2-2, the V gene TRBV5-4; 7 nucleotides line up with TRBD1. There are 15 residues in the CDR3. Trimming removed 0 bases from V and 6 bases from J; junction bases left unmatched: 5. Per the germline V gene, CDR1 is SGHNT and CDR2 is YYREEE (reference sequence).

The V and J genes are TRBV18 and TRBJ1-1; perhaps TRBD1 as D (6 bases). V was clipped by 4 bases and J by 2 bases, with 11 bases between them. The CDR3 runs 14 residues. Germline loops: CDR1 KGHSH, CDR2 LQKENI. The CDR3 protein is CASSLTQGNTEAFF. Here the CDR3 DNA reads TGTGCCAGCTCACTAACACAGGGTAACACTGAAGCTTTCTTT.

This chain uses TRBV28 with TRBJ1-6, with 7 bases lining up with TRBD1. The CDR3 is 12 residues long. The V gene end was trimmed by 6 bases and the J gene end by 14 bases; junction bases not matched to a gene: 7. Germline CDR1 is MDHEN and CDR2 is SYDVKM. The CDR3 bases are TGTGCCAGCAGGGGACAGAACTGGTCCCTCCACTTT. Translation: CASRGQNWSLHF.

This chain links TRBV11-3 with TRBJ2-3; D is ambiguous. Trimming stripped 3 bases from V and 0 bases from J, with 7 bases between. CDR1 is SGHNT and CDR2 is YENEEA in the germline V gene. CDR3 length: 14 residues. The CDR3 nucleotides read TGTGCCAGCAGCTTGGGCAGTAGCACAGATACGCAGTATTTT. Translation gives CASSLGSSTDTQYF.

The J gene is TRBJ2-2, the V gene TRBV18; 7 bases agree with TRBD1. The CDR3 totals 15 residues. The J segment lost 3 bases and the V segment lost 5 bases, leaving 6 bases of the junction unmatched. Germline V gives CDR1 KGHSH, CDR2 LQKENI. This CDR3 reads CASSKGQTDTGELFF. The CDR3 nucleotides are TGTGCCAGCTCAAAGGGACAGACTGACACCGGGGAGCTGTTTTTT.